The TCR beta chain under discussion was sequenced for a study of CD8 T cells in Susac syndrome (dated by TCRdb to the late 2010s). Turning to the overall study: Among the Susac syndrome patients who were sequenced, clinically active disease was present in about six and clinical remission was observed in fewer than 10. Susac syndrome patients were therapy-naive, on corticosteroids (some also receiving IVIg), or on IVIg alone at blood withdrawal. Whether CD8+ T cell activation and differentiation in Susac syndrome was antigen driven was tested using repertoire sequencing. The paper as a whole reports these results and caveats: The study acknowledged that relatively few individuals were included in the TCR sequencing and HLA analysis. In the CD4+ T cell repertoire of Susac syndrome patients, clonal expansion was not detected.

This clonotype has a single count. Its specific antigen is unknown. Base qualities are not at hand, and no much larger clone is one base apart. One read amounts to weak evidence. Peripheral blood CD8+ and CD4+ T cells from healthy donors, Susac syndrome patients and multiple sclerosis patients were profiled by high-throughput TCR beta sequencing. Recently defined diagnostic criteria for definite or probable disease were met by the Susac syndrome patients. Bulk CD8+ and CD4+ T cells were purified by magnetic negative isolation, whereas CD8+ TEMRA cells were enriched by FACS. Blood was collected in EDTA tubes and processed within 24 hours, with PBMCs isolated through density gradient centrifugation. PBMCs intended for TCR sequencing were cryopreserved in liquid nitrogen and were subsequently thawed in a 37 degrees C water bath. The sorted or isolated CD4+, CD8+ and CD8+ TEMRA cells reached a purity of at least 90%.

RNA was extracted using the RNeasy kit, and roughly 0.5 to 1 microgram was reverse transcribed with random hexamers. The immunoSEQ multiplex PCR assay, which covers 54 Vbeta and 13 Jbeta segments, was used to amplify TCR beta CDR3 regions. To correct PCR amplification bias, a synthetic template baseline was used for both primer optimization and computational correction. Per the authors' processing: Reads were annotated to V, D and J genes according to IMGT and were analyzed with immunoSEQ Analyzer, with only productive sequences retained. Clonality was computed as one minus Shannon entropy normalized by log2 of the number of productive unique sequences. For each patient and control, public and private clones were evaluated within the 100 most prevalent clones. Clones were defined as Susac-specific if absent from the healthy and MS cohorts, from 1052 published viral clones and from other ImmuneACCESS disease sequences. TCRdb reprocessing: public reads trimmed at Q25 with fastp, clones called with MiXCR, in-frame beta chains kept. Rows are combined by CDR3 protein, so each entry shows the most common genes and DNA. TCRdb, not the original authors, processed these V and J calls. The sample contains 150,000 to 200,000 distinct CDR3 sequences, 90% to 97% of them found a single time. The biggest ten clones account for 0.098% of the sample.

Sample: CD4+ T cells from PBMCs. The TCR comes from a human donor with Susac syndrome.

The bases are TGCGCCAGCAGCTTATTGCGACAGAATGAGCAGTTCTTC. This yields the protein CASSLLRQNEQFF. The chain couples TRBV5-1 to TRBJ2-1; possibly the D gene is TRBD1, per 5 matching bases. CDR1 and CDR2 are drawn from the germline V gene: SGHRS, YFSETQ. Deletion took 2 bases off V and 7 bases off J, with a span of 10 bases between the germline ends. Counted from cysteine to phenylalanine, this CDR3 has 13 amino acids. The DNA shown is the 39-base CDR3, in frame from base 1.